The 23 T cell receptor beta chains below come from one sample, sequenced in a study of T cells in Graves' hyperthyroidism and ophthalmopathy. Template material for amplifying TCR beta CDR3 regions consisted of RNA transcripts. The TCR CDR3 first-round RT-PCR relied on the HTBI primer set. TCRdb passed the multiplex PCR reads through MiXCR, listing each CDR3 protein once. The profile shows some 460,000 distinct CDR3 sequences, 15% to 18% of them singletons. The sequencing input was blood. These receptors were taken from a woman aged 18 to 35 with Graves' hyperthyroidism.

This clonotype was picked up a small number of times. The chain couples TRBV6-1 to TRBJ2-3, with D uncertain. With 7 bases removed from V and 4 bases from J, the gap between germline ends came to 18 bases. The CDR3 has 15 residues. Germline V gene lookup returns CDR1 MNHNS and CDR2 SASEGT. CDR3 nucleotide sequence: TGTGCCAGCAAATTAGGGATCCCGACCCCAGATACGCAGTATTTT. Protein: CASKLGIPTPDTQYF.

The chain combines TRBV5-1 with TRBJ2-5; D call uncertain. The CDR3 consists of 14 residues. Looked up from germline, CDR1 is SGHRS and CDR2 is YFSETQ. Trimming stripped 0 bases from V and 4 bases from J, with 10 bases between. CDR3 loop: CASSLGLILETQYF. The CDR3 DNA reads TGCGCCAGCAGCTTGGGACTCATCTTAGAGACCCAGTACTTC.

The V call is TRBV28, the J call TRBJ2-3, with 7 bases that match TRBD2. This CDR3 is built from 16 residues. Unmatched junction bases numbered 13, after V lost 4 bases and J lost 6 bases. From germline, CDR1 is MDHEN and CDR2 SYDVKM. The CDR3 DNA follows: TGTGCCAGCAGTTCCCCTGGGGCAGGGCGGGGGGATACGCAGTATTTT. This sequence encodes CASSSPGAGRGDTQYF.

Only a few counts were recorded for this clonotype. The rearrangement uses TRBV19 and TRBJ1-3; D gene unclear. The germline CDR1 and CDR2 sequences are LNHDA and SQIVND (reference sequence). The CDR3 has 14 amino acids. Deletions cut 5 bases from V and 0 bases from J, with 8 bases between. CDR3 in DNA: TGTGCCAGTAGTCACACCAGCTCTGGAAACACCATATATTTT. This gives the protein CASSHTSSGNTIYF.

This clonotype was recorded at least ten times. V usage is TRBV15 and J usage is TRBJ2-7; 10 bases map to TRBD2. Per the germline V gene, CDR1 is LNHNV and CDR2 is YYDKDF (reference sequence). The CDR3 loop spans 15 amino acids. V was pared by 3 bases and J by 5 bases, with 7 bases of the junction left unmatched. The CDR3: CATSREREGLHEQYF. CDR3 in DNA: TGTGCCACCAGCAGGGAGCGGGAGGGCCTCCACGAGCAGTACTTC.

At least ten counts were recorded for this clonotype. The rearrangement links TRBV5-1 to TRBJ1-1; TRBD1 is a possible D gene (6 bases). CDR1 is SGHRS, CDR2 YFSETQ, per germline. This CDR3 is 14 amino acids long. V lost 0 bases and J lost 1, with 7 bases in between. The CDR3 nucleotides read TGCGCCAGCAGCTTGGAACAGGGGAACACTGAAGCTTTCTTT. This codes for CASSLEQGNTEAFF.

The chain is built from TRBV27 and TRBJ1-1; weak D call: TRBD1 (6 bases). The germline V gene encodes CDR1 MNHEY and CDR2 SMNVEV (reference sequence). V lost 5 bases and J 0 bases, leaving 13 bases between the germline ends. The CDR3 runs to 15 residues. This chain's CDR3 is CASSIQGDMNTEAFF. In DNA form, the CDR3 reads TGTGCCAGCAGTATACAGGGTGATATGAACACTGAAGCTTTCTTT.

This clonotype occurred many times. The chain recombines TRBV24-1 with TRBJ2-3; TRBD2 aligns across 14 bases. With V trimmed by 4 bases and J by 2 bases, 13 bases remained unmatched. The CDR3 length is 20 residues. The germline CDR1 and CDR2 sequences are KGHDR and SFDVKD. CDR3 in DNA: TGTGCCACCAGTGACTTGACTAGCGGGAGGGCCGCCACGTCCACAGATACGCAGTATTTT. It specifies CATSDLTSGRAATSTDTQYF.

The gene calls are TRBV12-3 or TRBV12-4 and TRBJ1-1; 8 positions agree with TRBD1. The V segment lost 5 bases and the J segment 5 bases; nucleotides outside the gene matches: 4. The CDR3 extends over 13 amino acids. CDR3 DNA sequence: TGTGCCAGCAGTCGCAGGGGGCGGACTGAAGCTTTCTTT. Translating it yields CASSRRGRTEAFF.

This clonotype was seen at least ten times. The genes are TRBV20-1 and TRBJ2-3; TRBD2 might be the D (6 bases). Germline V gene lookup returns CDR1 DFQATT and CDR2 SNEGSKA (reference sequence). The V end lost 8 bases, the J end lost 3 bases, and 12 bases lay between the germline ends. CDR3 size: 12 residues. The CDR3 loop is CSPRGLTDTQYF. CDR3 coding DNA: TGCAGTCCCCGGGGACTTACAGATACGCAGTATTTT.

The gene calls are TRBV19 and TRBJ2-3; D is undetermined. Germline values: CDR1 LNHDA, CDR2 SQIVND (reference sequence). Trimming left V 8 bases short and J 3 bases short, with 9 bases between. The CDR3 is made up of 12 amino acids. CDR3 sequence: CASSHRTDTQYF. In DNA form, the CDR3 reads TGTGCCAGTTCCCATAGGACAGATACGCAGTATTTT.

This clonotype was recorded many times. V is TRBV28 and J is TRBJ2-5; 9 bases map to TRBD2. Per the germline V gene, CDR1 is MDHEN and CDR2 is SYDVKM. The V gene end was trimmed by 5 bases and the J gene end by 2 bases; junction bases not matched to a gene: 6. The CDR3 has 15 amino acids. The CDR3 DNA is TGTGCCAGCAGTCTCCTAGCGGGGCCACAAGAGACCCAGTACTTC. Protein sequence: CASSLLAGPQETQYF.

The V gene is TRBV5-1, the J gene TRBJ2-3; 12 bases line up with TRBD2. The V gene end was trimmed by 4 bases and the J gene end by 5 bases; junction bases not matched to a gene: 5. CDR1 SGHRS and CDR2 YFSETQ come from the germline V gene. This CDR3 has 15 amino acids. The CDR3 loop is CASSRTSGAEDTQYF. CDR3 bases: TGCGCCAGCAGCCGGACTAGCGGGGCCGAAGATACGCAGTATTTT.

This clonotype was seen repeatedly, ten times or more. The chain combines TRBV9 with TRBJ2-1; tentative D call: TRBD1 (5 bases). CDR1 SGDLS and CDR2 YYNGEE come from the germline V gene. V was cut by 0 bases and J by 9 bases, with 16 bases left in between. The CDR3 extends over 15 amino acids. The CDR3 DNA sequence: TGTGCCAGCAGCGTAGGGGGCCGATCCCCCATTGAGCAGTTCTTC. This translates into CASSVGGRSPIEQFF.

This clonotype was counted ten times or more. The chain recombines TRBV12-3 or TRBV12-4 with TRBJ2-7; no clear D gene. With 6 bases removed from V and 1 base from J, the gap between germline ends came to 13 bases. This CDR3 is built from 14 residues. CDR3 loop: CASRTTQTSYEQYF. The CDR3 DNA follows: TGTGCCAGCAGGACCACCCAAACTTCCTACGAGCAGTACTTC.

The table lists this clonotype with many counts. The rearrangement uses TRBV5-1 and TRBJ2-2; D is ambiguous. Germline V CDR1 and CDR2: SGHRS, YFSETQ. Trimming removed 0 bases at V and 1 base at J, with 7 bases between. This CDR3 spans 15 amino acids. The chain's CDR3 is CASSLGPVNTGELFF. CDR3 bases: TGCGCCAGCAGCTTGGGGCCGGTGAACACCGGGGAGCTGTTTTTT. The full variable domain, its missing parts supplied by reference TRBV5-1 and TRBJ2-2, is KAGVTQTPRYLIKTRGQQVTLSCSPISGHRSVSWYQQTPGQGLQFLFEYFSETQRNKGNFPGRFSGRQFSNSRSEMNVSTLELGDSALYLCASSLGPVNTGELFFGEGSRLTVL.

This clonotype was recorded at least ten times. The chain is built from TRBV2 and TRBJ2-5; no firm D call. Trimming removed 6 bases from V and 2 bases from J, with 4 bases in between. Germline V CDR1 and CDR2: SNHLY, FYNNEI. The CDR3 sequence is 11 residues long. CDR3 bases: TGTGCCAGCAGGACTCAAGAGACCCAGTACTTC. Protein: CASRTQETQYF.

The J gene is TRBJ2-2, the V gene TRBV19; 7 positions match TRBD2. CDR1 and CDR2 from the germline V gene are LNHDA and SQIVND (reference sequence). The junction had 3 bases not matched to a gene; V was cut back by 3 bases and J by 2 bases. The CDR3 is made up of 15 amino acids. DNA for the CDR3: TGTGCCAGTAGTATTACTAGCGCTAACACCGGGGAGCTGTTTTTT. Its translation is CASSITSANTGELFF.

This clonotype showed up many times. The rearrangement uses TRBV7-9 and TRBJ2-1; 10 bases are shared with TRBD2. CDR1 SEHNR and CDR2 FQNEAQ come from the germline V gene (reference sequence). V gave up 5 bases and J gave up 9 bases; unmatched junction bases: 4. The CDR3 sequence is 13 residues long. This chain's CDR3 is CASSHRTSGEQFF. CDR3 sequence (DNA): TGTGCCAGCAGCCATAGGACTAGCGGTGAGCAGTTCTTC.

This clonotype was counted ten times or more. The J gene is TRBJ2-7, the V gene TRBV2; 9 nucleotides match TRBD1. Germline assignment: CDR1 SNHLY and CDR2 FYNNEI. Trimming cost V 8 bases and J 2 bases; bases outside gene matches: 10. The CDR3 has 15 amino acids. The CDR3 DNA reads TGTGCCAGCGGACCTCGGACAGGGGAGCCCTACGAGCAGTACTTC. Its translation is CASGPRTGEPYEQYF.

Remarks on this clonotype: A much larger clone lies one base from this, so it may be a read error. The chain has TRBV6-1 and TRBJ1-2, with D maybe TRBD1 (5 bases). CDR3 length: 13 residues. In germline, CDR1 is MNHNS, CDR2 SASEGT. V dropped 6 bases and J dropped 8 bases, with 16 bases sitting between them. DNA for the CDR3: TGTGCCAGCAGCAACCGGGGCAGGGACGGCTACACCTTC. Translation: CASSNRGRDGYTF.

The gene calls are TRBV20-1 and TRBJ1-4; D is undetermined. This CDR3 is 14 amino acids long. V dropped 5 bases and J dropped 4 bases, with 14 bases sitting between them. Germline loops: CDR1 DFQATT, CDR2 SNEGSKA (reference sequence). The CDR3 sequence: CSAPRVSVNEKLFF. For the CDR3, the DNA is TGCAGTGCTCCGAGGGTGTCAGTTAATGAAAAACTGTTTTTT.

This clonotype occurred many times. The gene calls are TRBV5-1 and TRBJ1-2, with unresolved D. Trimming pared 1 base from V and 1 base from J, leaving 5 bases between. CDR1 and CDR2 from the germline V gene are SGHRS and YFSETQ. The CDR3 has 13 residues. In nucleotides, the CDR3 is TGCGCCAGCAGCTTGTCGGGTAACTATGGCTACACCTTC. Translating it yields CASSLSGNYGYTF.